The TCR beta chain under discussion was sequenced for a study of blood T cells in healthy people across ages. The CDR3 is 14 residues long. Germline V CDR1 and CDR2: DFQATT, SNEGSKA (reference sequence). Alongside a J-beta primer mix, a sample-barcoded 5' primer served in a second PCR lasting 7 to 11 cycles. Each single sample gave us at least 3 million CDR3-containing paired-end reads. TCRdb passed the 5' RACE reads through MiXCR, listing each CDR3 protein once. This table holds about 800,000 distinct CDR3 sequences, more than 35% found once. The chain couples TRBV20-1 to TRBJ2-1; 7 positions match TRBD2. Near its end, the DNA agrees better with TRBJ2-7, so the J call may be wrong. The sample was blood. This sequence originates from an elderly man in good health. This CDR3 is CSAKLASSYNEQYF. DNA for the CDR3: TGCAGTGCCAAACTAGCGAGCTCCTACAATGAGCAGTACTTC.